One T cell receptor beta chain is described in this entry. This entry comes from a study of technical replicates of blood from a handful of donors. This CDR3 spans 15 amino acids. Germline V gene lookup returns CDR1 SGHRS and CDR2 YFSETQ. V gave up 1 base and J gave up 1 base, with 11 bases separating them. Measured with immunoSEQ multiplex PCR; TCRdb has only the in-frame clones, and not every one. The repertoire includes around 76,000 clones, over 75% of them detected once, and less than 0.3% sits in the top ten. This receptor was identified in a human donor in good health. Material: T cells isolated from PBMCs. This sequence joins TRBV5-1 and TRBJ2-5; possible D gene TRBD2, 6 bases. CDR3 coding DNA: TGCGCCAGCAGCTTGTGGGGGGAATCCCAAGAGACCCAGTACTTC. Translation: CASSLWGESQETQYF.